The rows below give T cell receptor beta chains drawn from one sample of a study of T cell responses to AZD1222 COVID-19 vaccine. TCRdb's table, derived via immunoSEQ multiplex PCR, lists solely in-frame clones and lacks some. Seen here are approximately 170,000 clones, 85% to 95% observed once, and the top ten hold around 4.3%. The material was peripheral blood, obtained on day 0 of AZD1222 vaccination. The receptor set was obtained from an adult in good health. Each CDR3 is given with its conserved first and last residue. The D gene is left open where the match is weak. Rows may omit the clone size; those that give it use once, few, many or a size class.

NA,TRBJ1-1,TRBV18,NA,CASSRFRQNVTEAFF,TGTGCCAGCTCACGTTTCCGACAGAATGTAACTGAAGCTTTCTTT
NA,TRBJ2-7,TRBV28,NA,CASSSGDYEQYF,TGTGCCAGCAGTTCCGGAGACTACGAGCAGTACTTC
NA,TRBJ1-2,TRBV6-5,TRBD1,CASSSGDRVDGYTF,TGTGCCAGCAGTTCCGGAGACAGGGTCGATGGCTACACCTTC
NA,TRBJ2-2,TRBV18,NA,CASSLRDAGELFF,TGTGCCAGCTCCTTACGGGACGCCGGGGAGCTGTTTTTT
NA,TRBJ1-2,TRBV10-3,TRBD1,CAISPGTGTYGYTF,TGTGCCATCAGTCCCGGGACAGGGACATATGGCTACACCTTC
NA,TRBJ1-6,TRBV27,TRBD1,CASRRDRENSPLHF,TGTGCCAGCAGAAGGGACAGGGAAAATTCACCCCTCCACTTT
NA,TRBJ2-1,TRBV19,NA,CAVGDWIGNNEQFF,TGTGCCGTAGGGGACTGGATAGGAAACAATGAGCAGTTCTTC
few,TRBJ1-1,TRBV5-1,NA,CASSPEGTGGMNTEAFF,TGCGCCAGCAGCCCCGAAGGGACGGGGGGCATGAACACTGAAGCTTTCTTT
NA,TRBJ2-3,TRBV18,NA,CASSPRVGQPSTDTQYF,TGTGCCAGCTCACCACGGGTCGGCCAGCCTAGCACAGATACGCAGTATTTT
NA,TRBJ1-4,TRBV27,NA,CASGPLPNEKLFF,TGTGCCAGCGGACCTCTCCCTAATGAAAAACTGTTTTTT
NA,TRBJ2-1,TRBV7-9,NA,CASSPSRSRASNEQFF,TGTGCCAGCAGCCCAAGTCGGTCCAGGGCTAGCAATGAGCAGTTCTTC
NA,TRBJ1-5,TRBV19,NA,CASSTDQGWHQPQHF,TGTGCCAGTAGTACCGACCAGGGGTGGCATCAGCCCCAGCATTTT
NA,TRBJ2-5,TRBV5-1,TRBD1,CASSYPGTEETQYF,TGCGCCAGCAGTTATCCCGGGACAGAAGAGACCCAGTACTTC
NA,TRBJ2-7,TRBV7-8,NA,CACALVSYEQYF,TGTGCCTGCGCACTAGTATCCTACGAGCAGTACTTC
NA,TRBJ2-7,TRBV2,TRBD2,CASSETAGAYEQYF,TGTGCCAGCAGTGAAACGGCGGGAGCTTACGAGCAGTACTTC
NA,TRBJ1-4,TRBV6-6,TRBD1,CASSRGTGKEKLFF,TGTGCCAGCAGTCGGGGGACAGGGAAAGAAAAACTGTTTTTT
NA,TRBJ2-2,TRBV29-1,NA,CSVEDEGSNTGELFF,TGCAGCGTTGAAGATGAGGGGAGTAACACCGGGGAGCTGTTTTTT
NA,TRBJ1-5,TRBV6-1,NA,CASSEAPMNNQPQHF,TGTGCCAGCAGTGAAGCCCCGATGAACAATCAGCCCCAGCATTTT
NA,TRBJ2-5,TRBV5-1,NA,CASSLVQETQYF,TGCGCCAGCAGCTTGGTCCAAGAGACCCAGTACTTC
NA,TRBJ1-6,TRBV19,NA,CASRFWGQADSPLHF,TGTGCCAGTAGATTTTGGGGGCAGGCGGATTCACCCCTCCACTTT
NA,TRBJ1-1,TRBV3-1/TRBV3-2,NA,CASSQATAKNTEAFF,TGTGCCAGCAGCCAAGCGACAGCTAAGAACACTGAAGCTTTCTTT
NA,TRBJ2-1,TRBV20-1,NA,CSARESNEQFF,TGCAGTGCTAGGGAAAGCAATGAGCAGTTCTTC
NA,TRBJ1-2,TRBV6-5,NA,CASSYSGLYGYTF,TGTGCCAGCAGTTACTCCGGACTTTATGGCTACACCTTC
NA,TRBJ2-2,TRBV19,NA,CASHRNTGELFF,TGTGCCAGCCACCGCAACACCGGGGAGCTGTTTTTT
NA,TRBJ2-4,TRBV19,NA,CASSIDRTGYRNIQYF,TGTGCCAGTAGTATAGACCGAACAGGGTACAGAAACATTCAGTACTTC
NA,TRBJ1-1,TRBV5-5,NA,CASSLGAKGGTEAFF,TGTGCCAGCAGCTTGGGAGCCAAGGGGGGCACTGAAGCTTTCTTT
NA,TRBJ1-2,TRBV13,NA,CASSLAGMSGYTF,TGTGCCAGCAGCTTAGCCGGGATGAGTGGCTACACCTTC
NA,TRBJ2-5,TRBV10-3,TRBD1,CAIRPGQSGETQYF,TGTGCCATCAGGCCGGGACAGTCAGGAGAGACCCAGTACTTC
NA,TRBJ1-2,TRBV28,NA,CASSPLEGGYTF,TGTGCCAGCAGCCCTTTGGAGGGGGGCTACACCTTC
once,TRBJ1-1,TRBV19,NA,CASSRSPNTEAFF,TGTGCCAGCTCCCGCTCCCCCAACACTGAAGCTTTCTTT
once,TRBJ1-2,TRBV28,NA,CASSSPPGYTF,TGTGCCAGCAGTTCCCCACCCGGCTACACCTTC
NA,TRBJ2-2,TRBV7-6,NA,CASSEYGGRVAGELFF,TGTGCCAGCAGCGAGTATGGGGGGCGTGTGGCCGGGGAGCTGTTTTTT
NA,TRBJ2-5,TRBV29-1,NA,CSVEIGPQETQYF,TGCAGCGTTGAAATTGGACCGCAAGAGACCCAGTACTTC
NA,TRBJ1-2,TRBV2,NA,CASNRGADRGYTF,TGTGCCAGCAACCGGGGGGCCGATCGGGGCTACACCTTC
once,TRBJ1-1,TRBV29-1,NA,CSVGGNRRTEAFF,TGCAGCGTTGGAGGGAATCGGAGAACTGAAGCTTTCTTT
NA,TRBJ1-2,TRBV27,NA,CASGSDGYGYTF,TGTGCCAGCGGGAGCGACGGGTATGGCTACACCTTC
NA,TRBJ1-2,TRBV12-5,NA,CASAKIPRGARGYTF,TGTGCTAGTGCCAAGATCCCACGGGGGGCGCGGGGCTACACCTTC
NA,TRBJ2-7,TRBV29-1,NA,CSVEGLTHEQYF,TGCAGCGTTGAAGGCCTAACTCACGAGCAGTACTTC
NA,TRBJ2-5,TRBV4-1,TRBD2,CASSRKARTSIEGPKETQYF,TGCGCCAGCAGCCGAAAGGCCCGGACTAGTATTGAGGGGCCGAAAGAGACCCAGTACTTC
NA,TRBJ1-1,TRBV11-2,NA,CASSLNTEAFF,TGTGCCAGCAGCTTGAACACTGAAGCTTTCTTT
NA,TRBJ1-5,TRBV11-2,NA,CASSDSNQPQHF,TGTGCCAGCAGCGACAGTAATCAGCCCCAGCATTTT
NA,TRBJ2-7,TRBV14,TRBD2,CASSPSPGLAGNYEQYF,TGTGCCAGCAGCCCCTCCCCGGGACTAGCGGGGAACTACGAGCAGTACTTC
NA,TRBJ2-7,TRBV5-6,NA,CASSLGSSYEQYF,TGTGCCAGCAGCTTGGGGTCGAGCTACGAGCAGTACTTC
NA,TRBJ1-1,TRBV12-3/TRBV12-4,NA,CASSIGRAIAFF,TGTGCCAGCAGTATTGGACGAGCTATAGCTTTCTTT
NA,TRBJ1-1,TRBV29-1,NA,CSVGDMNTEAFF,TGCAGCGTCGGGGACATGAACACTGAAGCTTTCTTT
NA,TRBJ1-2,TRBV6-6,NA,CASSLQGANGYTF,TGTGCCAGCAGCCTGCAGGGCGCGAATGGCTACACCTTC
few,TRBJ1-3,TRBV27,NA,CASSFVGSGNTIYF,TGTGCCAGCAGTTTTGTAGGTTCGGGAAACACCATATATTTT
NA,TRBJ1-2,TRBV9,NA,CASSVVLVANGYTF,TGTGCCAGCAGCGTAGTGCTAGTAGCTAATGGCTACACCTTC
NA,TRBJ2-7,TRBV29-1,NA,CSVTRGHRSYEQYF,TGCAGCGTAACTAGAGGACACCGCTCCTACGAGCAGTACTTC
NA,TRBJ2-7,TRBV20-1,TRBD2,CSASSGKGPYEQYF,TGCAGTGCTAGTAGCGGGAAGGGGCCCTACGAGCAGTACTTC
NA,TRBJ1-2,TRBV6-5,TRBD1,CASSRPDRGYGYTF,TGTGCCAGCAGTAGACCCGACAGGGGCTATGGCTACACCTTC
NA,TRBJ1-6,TRBV18,TRBD1,CASSPSMRGQGNSPLHF,TGTGCCAGCTCACCATCTATGAGGGGACAGGGGAATTCACCCCTCCACTTT
NA,TRBJ1-4,TRBV6-5,TRBD1,CASSFLRDSLKLFF,TGTGCCAGCAGTTTTCTCCGGGACAGCTTAAAACTGTTTTTT